This record covers a single T cell receptor (beta chain). The antigen it recognizes is unknown. No base quality values were provided; no much bigger clone lies one nucleotide off. The CDR3 has 18 amino acids, counting the end cysteine and phenylalanine. Left in the record is the CDR3 DNA by itself, 54 bases read in frame from the first base. As encoded in the germline V gene, CDR1 is MGHRA while CDR2 is YSYEKL. A distance of 23 bases separates the germline ends of V and J, which lose 5 bases and 0 bases respectively. The sample belongs to a study of CD8+ T cells in alopecia areata (dated by TCRdb to the late 2010s). A note on the overall study: In both human patients and the C3H/HeJ mouse model, the study applied high-throughput TCRbeta sequencing to look at T cell clonal expansion in alopecia areata. On the human side, TCRbeta sequencing was run on scalp tissue and on sorted CD4+ and CD8+ peripheral blood T cells from healthy controls and from alopecia areata patients with either patchy or totalis/universalis disease. Amplification of TCRbeta CDR3 regions was done by immunoSEQ multiplex PCR using 35 Vbeta forward primers and 13 Jbeta reverse primers. RNA was extracted with the PAXgene miRNA kit for fixed scalp, the miRNeasy kit for PBMCs, and the RNeasy kit for mouse skin. Clonality in the scalp was compared among normal scalp (n=4), patchy alopecia areata scalp (n=8), and alopecia totalis/universalis scalp (n=8). Findings and caveats that apply to the study as a whole: Shared TCR sequences between patients were less evident than in mice, which may be partly attributable to HLA diversity in the patient population. Higher clonality and more expanded CD8+ clones were observed in lesional scalp than in normal scalp, particularly in alopecia totalis/universalis, a finding suggestive of antigenic drive. Unlike mouse skin, which is dominated by gammadelta T cells, normal human skin has resident alphabeta T cells that are also sequenced, and this complicates analysis of the scalp TCR repertoire.

PBMCs were isolated by density centrifugation and stained for CD3, CD4 and CD8, and CD4+ and CD8+ T cells were sorted on a FACSAria. Unaffected controls provided scalp biopsies and blood samples. The library was built by means of the immunoSEQ multiplex PCR assay. RNA was extracted from all samples and reverse transcribed into cDNA as template for TCR sequencing. SuperScript III was used for first-strand cDNA synthesis, primed with a 2:1 mix of oligo-dT and random hexamers. A synthetic immune receptor repertoire was used to gauge amplification bias, and whatever bias remained was removed computationally. From the authors' description of their analysis: After raw reads were preprocessed to remove errors, the CDR3 was defined following IMGT conventions as running from the conserved cysteine to phenylalanine. Clonality was calculated as 1 minus Shannon entropy normalized by log2 of the number of productive unique TCRs. Whether scalp clones were CD4 or CD8 was inferred by matching scalp TCRbeta sequences against CD4 and CD8 repertoires sorted from blood. As stored in TCRdb, this immuneACCESS dataset retains in-frame rearrangements with V and J assigned. A fraction of the clones does not appear; measured against another copy, unresolved V genes explain less than half of the discrepancy, and the remainder lacks a known reason. V, J and clone size are taken as reported in that table, and D and trimming were inferred from the DNA itself. This sample holds roughly 150,000 clones; approximately 60% were observed only once. Clones ranked in the top ten supply about 4.9% of the sample.

This sequence uses TRBV4-1 and TRBJ2-7, and TRBD2 may be the D gene, going by 6 matching bases. The source of this sequence is a human donor in good health. The source material was CD4+ T cells sorted from blood. The nucleotides are TGCGCCAGCAGCTCGCCTACGAGGGGAGGTCCGGCCTCCTACGAGCAGTACTTC. Translated, it gives CASSSPTRGGPASYEQYF.